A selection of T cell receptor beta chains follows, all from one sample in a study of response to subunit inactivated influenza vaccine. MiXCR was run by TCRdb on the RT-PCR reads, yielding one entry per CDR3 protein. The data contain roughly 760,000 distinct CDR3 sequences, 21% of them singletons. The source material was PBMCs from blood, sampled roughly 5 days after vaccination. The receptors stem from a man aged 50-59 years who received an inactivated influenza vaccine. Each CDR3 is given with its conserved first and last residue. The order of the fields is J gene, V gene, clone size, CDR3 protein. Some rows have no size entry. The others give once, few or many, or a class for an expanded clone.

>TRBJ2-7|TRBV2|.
CASRVGVEQYF
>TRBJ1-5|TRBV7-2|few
CASSFRFNQPQHF
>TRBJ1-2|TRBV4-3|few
CASSQELQGGGYTF
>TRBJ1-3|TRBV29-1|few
CSVSGGSSGNTIYF
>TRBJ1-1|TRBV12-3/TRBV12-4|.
CASSLQGADAEAFF
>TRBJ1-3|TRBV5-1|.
CASSLGDRSSGNTIYF
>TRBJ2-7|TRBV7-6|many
CASSLNRGPYEQYF
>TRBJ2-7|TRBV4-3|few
CASSQYLGDYEQYF
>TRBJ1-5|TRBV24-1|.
CATSGGTGGDNQPQHF
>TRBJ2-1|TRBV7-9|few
CASSFAGSLSGEQFF
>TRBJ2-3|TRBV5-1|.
CASSLEDRGADTQYF
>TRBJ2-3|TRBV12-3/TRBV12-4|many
CAIQSGGDTQYF
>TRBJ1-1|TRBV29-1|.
CSVAPRMTNTEAFF
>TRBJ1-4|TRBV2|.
CASTPDRSNEKLFF
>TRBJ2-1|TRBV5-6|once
CASSRGTSGRPIYNEQFF
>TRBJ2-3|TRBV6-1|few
CASSTLGTDTQYF
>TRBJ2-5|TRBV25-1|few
CASSEWRSGVGTQYF
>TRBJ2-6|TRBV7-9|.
CASSLWTVFSGANVLTF
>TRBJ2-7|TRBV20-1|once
CSARGRRDRGTEQYF
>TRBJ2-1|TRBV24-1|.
CATSPSPRVQFF
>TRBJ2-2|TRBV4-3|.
CASSQDSGLGTGELFF
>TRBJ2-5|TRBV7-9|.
CASSQTWGETQYF
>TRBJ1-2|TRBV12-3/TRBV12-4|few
CASSLSAIFGGYTF
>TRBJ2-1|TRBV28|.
CASSFTSGRIYNEQFF
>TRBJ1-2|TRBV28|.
CASSLPASAGYTF
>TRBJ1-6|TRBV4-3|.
CASSQVISGGNSPLHF
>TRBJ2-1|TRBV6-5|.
CASSYDGGLYNEQFF
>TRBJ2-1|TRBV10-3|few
CAISESMAGGLDNEQFF
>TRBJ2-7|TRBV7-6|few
CASSLHGPGTFRNEQYF
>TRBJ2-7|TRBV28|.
CASSGDRDTEQYF
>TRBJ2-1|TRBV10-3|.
CAISDPPGLLYNEQFF
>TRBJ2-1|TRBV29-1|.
CSANRDRNYNEQFF
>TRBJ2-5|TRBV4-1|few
CASSQIPGLAGIQETQYF
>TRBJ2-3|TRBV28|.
CASSLFQGNYATDTQYF
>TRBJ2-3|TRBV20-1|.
CSARASQGTDTQYF
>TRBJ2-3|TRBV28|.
CASSSTGTGATDTQYF
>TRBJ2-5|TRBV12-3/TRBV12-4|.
CASSLFERGVQETQYF
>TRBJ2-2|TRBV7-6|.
CASAKGSPFDTGELFF
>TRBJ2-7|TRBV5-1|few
CASSLVSNYYEQYF
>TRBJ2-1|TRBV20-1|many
CSTERGSYNEQFF
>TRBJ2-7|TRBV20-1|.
CSASPGSTYEQYF
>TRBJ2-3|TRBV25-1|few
CASSEGERGFPDTQYF
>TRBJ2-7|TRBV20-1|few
CSARDIQREVSYEQYF
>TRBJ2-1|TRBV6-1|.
CASIRTSSNEQFF
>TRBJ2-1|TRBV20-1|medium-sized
CSARDGTSGNNEQFF
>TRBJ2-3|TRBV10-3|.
CAISEGLAGRTDTQYF
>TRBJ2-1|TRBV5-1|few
CASSLVRQGLSYNEQFF
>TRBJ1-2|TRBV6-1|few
CASSRNGGDREVRGYTF
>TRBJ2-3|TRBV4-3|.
CASSQWRGTGATDTQYF
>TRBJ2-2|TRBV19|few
CASRRVAGATGELFF
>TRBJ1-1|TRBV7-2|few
CASSLGVWNTEAFF